This TCR beta chain came from a study of beta chain features in type 1 diabetes. Turning to the study itself: All of the samples together had more than 95 million sorted cells examined. Study conclusions and caveats: A greater similarity of naive, central memory and Treg TCRB repertoires was seen among patients than among healthy donors.

This clone was seen more than once but under ten times. No antigen is known for it. Central memory, naive, regulatory and stem cell-like memory CD4+ cells were sorted by CD45RO/CCR7/CD25/CD127/CD95/CD27. Sorting produced populations that all topped 98% purity. Germline V gene lookup returns CDR1 SNHLY and CDR2 FYNNEI. The CDR3 runs 14 residues. V lost 6 bases and J lost 4, with 13 bases in between. The isolated RNA, all of it, was reverse transcribed, so expressed TCRB transcripts were what got sequenced. Profiled with immunoSEQ multiplex PCR; TCRdb holds only in-frame clones, not every one. This table holds around 280,000 clones, around 7.8% found once.

This clonotype originated in a woman aged 18-29 years in good health. This chain links TRBV2 with TRBJ1-5, with D possibly being TRBD1 (6 bases). The sequencing input was central memory CD4+ T cells from blood. DNA for the CDR3: TGTGCCAGCAGCACAGGGAGCGGGAATCAGCCCCAGCATTTT. Its protein product is CASSTGSGNQPQHF.